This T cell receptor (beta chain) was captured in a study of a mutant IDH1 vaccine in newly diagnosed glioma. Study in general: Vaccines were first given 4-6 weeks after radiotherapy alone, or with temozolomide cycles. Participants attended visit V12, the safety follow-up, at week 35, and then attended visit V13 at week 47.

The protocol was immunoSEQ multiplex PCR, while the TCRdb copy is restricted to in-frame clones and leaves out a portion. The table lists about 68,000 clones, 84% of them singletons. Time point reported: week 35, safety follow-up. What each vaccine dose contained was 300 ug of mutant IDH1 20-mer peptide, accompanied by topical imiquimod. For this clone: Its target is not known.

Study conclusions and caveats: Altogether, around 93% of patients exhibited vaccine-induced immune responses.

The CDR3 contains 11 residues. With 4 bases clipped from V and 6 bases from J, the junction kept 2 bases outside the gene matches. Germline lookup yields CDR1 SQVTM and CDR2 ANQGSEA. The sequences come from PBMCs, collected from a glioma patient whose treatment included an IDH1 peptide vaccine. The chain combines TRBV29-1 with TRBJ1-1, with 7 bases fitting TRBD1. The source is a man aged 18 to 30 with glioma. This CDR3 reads CSVVGTAEAFF. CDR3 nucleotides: TGCAGCGTTGTAGGGACAGCTGAAGCTTTCTTT.